The 7 T cell receptor beta chains reported below all come from one sample, sequenced in a study of regulatory T cells in long-lasting Graves disease. iRepertoire HTBI primers and Arm-PCR of CDR3 regions built TCR beta libraries. TCRdb re-analysed the multiplex PCR reads in MiXCR, keeping a single row per CDR3 protein. The sample yields roughly 500,000 distinct CDR3 sequences, around an eighth seen once. Time point reported: newly diagnosed GD, antithyroid drugs for less than 3 months. After RNA was extracted from PBMCs, the TCR library was made from it. These data also featured in a second study, about T cells in Graves' hyperthyroidism and ophthalmopathy.

Specimen: peripheral blood mononuclear cells (PBMCs), collected at new diagnosis, from a patient treated with antithyroid drugs. The receptors come from a man aged 25 to 40 with Graves disease.

This clonotype was observed a few times. The chain carries TRBV9 and TRBJ2-2, with a weak D call TRBD2 (5 bases). Germline CDR1 reads SGDLS; CDR2 reads YYNGEE. Between the trimmed V and J ends, which lost 0 bases and 5 bases, there was a span of 11 bases. This CDR3 region has 15 residues. CDR3 loop: CASSVERRRTGELFF. Written as DNA, the CDR3 is TGTGCCAGCAGCGTAGAAAGGCGGAGGACCGGGGAGCTGTTTTTT.

This clonotype was seen a few times. The V call is TRBV27, the J call TRBJ1-1; TRBD1 matches 8 bases. CDR3 length: 15 residues. Germline V CDR1 and CDR2: MNHEY, SMNVEV (reference sequence). V gave up 5 bases and J gave up 5 bases; unmatched junction bases: 10. CDR3 amino acids: CASSPRDRLVTEAFF. The CDR3 DNA reads as TGTGCCAGCAGTCCCCGGGACAGGTTAGTAACTGAAGCTTTCTTT.

The V and J genes are TRBV29-1 and TRBJ2-7; D possibly uses TRBD1 or TRBD2 (5 bases each). Germline CDR1 is SQVTM and CDR2 is ANQGSEA. Trimming pared 0 bases from V and 5 bases from J, leaving 8 bases between. The CDR3 sequence is 12 residues long. The CDR3 nucleotides read TGCAGCGTTGAAGACAGAGGGGACGAGCAGTACTTC. Its translation: CSVEDRGDEQYF.

This clonotype occurred a few times. A much more abundant neighbour one base away suggests this may be a read error. The chain carries TRBV12-3 or TRBV12-4 and TRBJ2-1, with 15 bases identical to TRBD2. The end of the DNA is better explained by TRBJ2-5, so the J call may be wrong. CDR3 length equals 17 residues. Here the CDR3 reads CASSPGTSGRIWEAQYF. CDR3 bases: TGTGCCAGCAGTCCCGGGACTAGCGGGAGGATTTGGGAGGCCCAGTACTTC.

The rearrangement joins TRBV20-1 to TRBJ2-3; D unresolved. CDR3 size: 13 residues. Between the trimmed V and J ends, which lost 5 bases and 11 bases, there was a span of 20 bases. The germline CDR1 and CDR2 sequences are DFQATT and SNEGSKA (reference sequence). The CDR3 protein is CSARTTRLWGQYF. CDR3 nucleotide sequence: TGCAGTGCTCGAACGACTCGCTTGTGGGGGCAGTATTTT.

V usage is TRBV20-1 and J usage is TRBJ2-1; 7 positions match TRBD2. The junction had 6 bases not matched to a gene; V was cut back by 1 base and J by 6 bases. Germline V gene sequence: CDR1 DFQATT, CDR2 SNEGSKA (reference sequence). This CDR3 contains 14 residues. The CDR3 bases are TGCAGTGCTAGAGTCAGCCGGGGGGTCAATGAGCAGTTCTTC. This gives the protein CSARVSRGVNEQFF.

This clonotype came up many times. The chain carries TRBV10-1 and TRBJ2-3; perhaps TRBD1 as D (5 bases). There are 15 residues in the CDR3. The germline CDR1 and CDR2 sequences are WNHNN and SYGVQD (reference sequence). V was clipped by 11 bases and J by 1 base, with 19 bases between them. The CDR3 bases are TGCGCCGGCCATGGTGGGGCCTTAGGCACAGATACGCAGTATTTT. It translates to CAGHGGALGTDTQYF.